This T cell receptor (beta chain) is from a study of cytomegalovirus exposure and HLA in healthy donors. General study findings and limits: Follow-up analysis later connected one missense variant in DCLRE1C with trimming of TCR beta V- and J-genes. According to the study, 150 to 200 TCR beta chains were cytomegalovirus-associated. In a later analysis, compared with equally common non-associated chains, HLA-associated beta chains were more expanded.

The study ran its PCR with 60 Vbeta and 13 Jbeta primers. Clones were read by immunoSEQ multiplex PCR, and TCRdb kept only the in-frame ones, dropping some. Its table lists about 46,000 clones. A word on this clone: The antigen remains undetermined.

Germline CDR1 reads MNHNY; CDR2 reads SVGAGI (reference sequence). The ends lost 4 bases at V and 8 bases at J; junction bases unmatched: 9. The CDR3 is 15 amino acids. The TCR sequence derives from a woman in her 40s in good health and CMV-seronegative. Sample: PBMCs. The J gene is TRBJ2-1, the V gene TRBV6-6, with TRBD1 matching 9 bases. The CDR3: CASSFSGTGNHEQFF. CDR3 in DNA: TGTGCCAGCAGTTTCTCCGGGACAGGGAACCATGAGCAGTTCTTC.